What follows is one T cell receptor (beta chain) and its context. The sample holds many counts of this clonotype. The antigen it binds to is not known. Within one base of it there is no much larger clone, and no base qualities were kept. The CDR3 spans 13 residues, from the cysteine through the phenylalanine. This entry keeps only the CDR3 DNA: 39 bases, framed from base 1. From the germline V gene, CDR1 is SGHAT and CDR2 is FQNNGV. Trimming costs V 0 bases and J 1 base, and their ends lie 3 bases apart. Library preparation employed RACE. Sequencer: NextSeq 500. Library preparation attached unique molecular identifiers to individual cDNA molecules for quantitative, reproducible TCR counting. From each blood RNA sample, both TCR alpha and TCR beta chains were sequenced. The source study handled its data this way. A median of around 100,000 TCRs per sample was observed, with a range of about 20,000 to 690,600. The Decombinator software suite was used to annotate the V, J and CDR3 of the TCR reads. To make PS versus PT1 abundance plots, every sample was subsampled to the same number of TCRs (28,000). Expanded TCRs were defined as absent before sensitization and observed at least eight times at the 2-week time point. TCRdb reprocessing: public reads trimmed at Q25 with fastp, clones called with MiXCR, in-frame beta chains kept. Rows are combined by CDR3 protein, so each entry shows the most common genes and DNA. These V and J calls originate from TCRdb's pipeline instead of the authors' own analysis. The sample table lists some 52,000 distinct CDR3 sequences, more than 9.5% of them with a count of one. The ten largest clones capture approximately 17% of the sample.

The sample's time point label is to be understood as: patch test 3, about 24 weeks after DPC sensitization. The treatment or condition label on this specimen signifies: therapeutic diphenylcyclopropenone sensitization with weekly scalp DPC. At each patch-test visit, blood was drawn before the patch test was applied. To be eligible, patients had to be aged 18 to 70, diagnosed with alopecia and judged suitable for DPC therapy, while pregnant patients were excluded. Unfractionated whole blood was collected in Tempus Blood RNA tubes, and total RNA was extracted from that blood. This record comes from a study of human T cells and chemical hapten exposure (dated by TCRdb to 2020 to 2023). With regard to the full study: For sensitization, 2% DPC in acetone was applied to a roughly 2 cm by roughly 2 cm area of upper inner arm skin. Throughout the study period of around 24 weeks, patients also received therapeutic DPC doses to the scalp every week. Patch testing on the upper back used Finn chambers containing 0.01% DPC, with scoring done after 6 days according to International Contact Dermatitis Research Group standards. The mostly female patient cohort included alopecia areata with under or over 50% scalp involvement, alopecia totalis and alopecia universalis. The libraries were sequenced as a pool, and the TCR yield per sample differed mostly because of small variations in library volumes within the pool. This study followed changes in the peripheral blood TCR repertoire in vivo during primary and secondary sensitization of alopecia patients to the hapten diphenylcyclopropenone (DPC). Blood was sampled from patients pre-sensitization (week 0) and at 2, 6 and about 24 weeks after DPC sensitization. Blood for TCR sequencing was provided by twenty-nine alopecia patients at one to four time points (pre-sensitization, 2, 6 and 24 weeks). Study-wide conclusions, independent of this receptor: DPC sensitization did not change how many TCRs were above 1 in 1000 frequency, and no evidence was found of alterations in global repertoire structure. The number of PT1 expanded TCRs positively correlated with patch test score, significant at thresholds 8, 16 and 32 but not 4. Significantly more large CDR3 similarity clusters were formed by expanded TCRs than by pre-sensitization or healthy control sets, consistent with antigen-driven responses. Alopecia, a presumed autoimmune disease, was present in all patients, so the immune response of the patients might differ from that of healthy individuals. Repeated subsampling changed both the strength of the expansion versus patch-test correlation and the threshold at which the correlation became significant.

The material sequenced was whole blood, taken in connection with sensitization to the hapten diphenylcyclopropenone (DPC). This sequence was found in a middle-aged woman with alopecia areata. Some clones in this sample may be carry-over from other donors' samples. The receptor chain draws on TRBV11-2 and TRBJ1-1; the D gene remains uncertain. The nucleotide sequence reads as follows: TGTGCCAGCAGCTTAGATTGGAACACTGAAGCTTTCTTT. Translated, it reads CASSLDWNTEAFF.